The clone carrying this T cell receptor (beta chain) was counted only a few times. The antigen is not known. The data were obtained in a study of blood T cells in healthy people across ages. Primers used in a second PCR of roughly 6 to 11 cycles were a sample-barcoded 5' primer and a J-beta primer mix. Every single cDNA molecule received a tag from a template-switch adaptor with 12 random nucleotides. TCRdb re-analysed the 5' RACE reads in MiXCR, keeping a single row per CDR3 protein. In the table there are 550,000 to 750,000 distinct CDR3 sequences, more than 20% of which are singletons. General study results and limits: Per million T cells, TCR beta diversity dropped about linearly as age rose.

CDR3 length: 16 residues. Germline V lookup: CDR1 SEHNR, CDR2 FQNEAQ (reference sequence). Trimming pared 5 bases from V and 3 bases from J, leaving 17 bases between. This clonotype was sampled from a man between 70 and 80 years old in good health. Sequencing was performed on blood. The rearrangement uses TRBV7-9 and TRBJ1-5; weak D call: TRBD1 (5 bases). The CDR3 region has the DNA TGTGCCAGCAGCATAGAATCCCAGGGTATCAATCAGCCCCAGCATTTT. This encodes CASSIESQGINQPQHF.